A selection of T cell receptor beta chains follows, all from one sample in a study of long-term antiretroviral therapy in people with HIV. Data came from immunoSEQ multiplex PCR; TCRdb stores just in-frame clones and leaves some out. The repertoire has about 40,000 clones, more than 75% of them found once; the top ten carry approximately 5.3%. This material consisted of unsorted PBMCs, taken 0.1 years before starting antiretroviral therapy. All receptors derive from a woman aged 45-65 years with HIV. Both conserved end residues are part of each CDR3. A D gene is named only where the DNA matches it firmly. Clone size is shown for a subset of rows, as once, few, many or a class of expanded clone.

CDR3	DNA	size	V	J	D
CASTPYSTAGELFF	TGCGCCAGCACCCCTTACAGTACAGCCGGGGAGCTGTTTTTT	NA	TRBV5-1	TRBJ2-2	NA
CASSPYRTGNTEAFF	TGTGCCAGCAGCCCCTACCGGACAGGGAACACTGAAGCTTTCTTT	NA	TRBV25-1	TRBJ1-1	TRBD1
CASSQDEGVDTEAFF	TGCGCCAGCAGCCAAGATGAGGGGGTAGACACTGAAGCTTTCTTT	NA	TRBV4-1	TRBJ1-1	NA
CASSEEANRAGTEAFF	TGTGCCAGCAGTGAAGAGGCGAACAGGGCGGGCACTGAAGCTTTCTTT	NA	TRBV2	TRBJ1-1	NA
CASSVDRARDYGYTF	TGCGCCAGCAGCGTCGACAGGGCCCGGGACTATGGCTACACCTTC	NA	TRBV5-1	TRBJ1-2	TRBD1
CASSVVGLESDTQYF	TGTGCCAGCAGCGTAGTGGGACTAGAGTCAGATACGCAGTATTTT	NA	TRBV9	TRBJ2-3	TRBD2
CASSLVKGRVDYEQYF	TGTGCCAGCAGCTTAGTAAAAGGCAGGGTTGACTACGAGCAGTACTTC	NA	TRBV7-2	TRBJ2-7	NA
CASSYWSGGARADTQYF	TGTGCCAGCAGTTACTGGAGCGGGGGGGCACGCGCAGATACGCAGTATTTT	NA	TRBV27	TRBJ2-3	TRBD2
CASSRRIVAGTEAFF	TGTGCCAGCAGTCGTAGAATCGTGGCGGGGACTGAAGCTTTCTTT	once	TRBV6-5	TRBJ1-1	NA
CASSLGQGLGDTQYF	TGTGCCAGCAGCTTGGGGCAGGGGCTGGGAGATACGCAGTATTTT	NA	TRBV5-8	TRBJ2-3	NA
CATSSPPRGYQETQYF	TGTGCCACCAGCTCGCCTCCGCGAGGGTACCAAGAGACCCAGTACTTC	NA	TRBV15	TRBJ2-5	NA
CASRSRQADEQYF	TGTGCCAGTAGGTCACGGCAGGCGGACGAGCAGTACTTC	NA	TRBV19	TRBJ2-7	NA
CASSLAVEQFF	TGCGCCAGCAGCTTGGCCGTGGAGCAGTTCTTC	NA	TRBV5-1	TRBJ2-1	NA
CASSGTGQPYGYTF	TGCGCCAGCAGTGGTACAGGCCAGCCCTATGGCTACACCTTC	once	TRBV10-1	TRBJ1-2	NA
CSVVSGTNYGYTF	TGCAGCGTTGTATCAGGAACCAACTATGGCTACACCTTC	NA	TRBV29-1	TRBJ1-2	NA
CARPLVGPNTEAFF	TGCGCCAGACCACTCGTCGGACCGAACACTGAAGCTTTCTTT	NA	TRBV5-1	TRBJ1-1	NA
CASSTTGQNTEAFF	TGTGCCAGCAGCACGACAGGGCAGAACACTGAAGCTTTCTTT	NA	TRBV7-9	TRBJ1-1	TRBD1
CASSLGTGPIGNIQYF	TGTGCCAGCAGCTTAGGGACAGGGCCGATAGGGAACATTCAGTACTTC	NA	TRBV7-8	TRBJ2-4	TRBD1
CASSERPTDEQYF	TGCGCCAGCAGTGAAAGGCCGACCGACGAGCAGTACTTC	NA	TRBV10-1	TRBJ2-7	NA
CASSVGGAFDTGELFF	TGTGCCAGCAGCGTAGGGGGGGCGTTTGACACCGGGGAGCTGTTTTTT	NA	TRBV9	TRBJ2-2	NA
CASSLEKPTDTQYF	TGTGCCAGCAGCTTGGAAAAGCCGACAGATACGCAGTATTTT	NA	TRBV5-5	TRBJ2-3	NA
CASSLDLNTGELFF	TGTGCCAGCAGTTTAGACTTGAACACCGGGGAGCTGTTTTTT	NA	TRBV6-1	TRBJ2-2	NA